This TCR beta chain was obtained from a study of T cells in Graves' hyperthyroidism and ophthalmopathy. Study-wide background: Before treatment of any kind, peripheral blood was taken at initial diagnosis. Study results and limitations: Within blood appeared most thyroid clonotypes that had expanded above 0.001.

Worth noting for this clonotype: Its antigen is currently unknown.

This CDR3 spans 14 amino acids. Trimming cost V 3 bases and J 4 bases, with 12 bases left between them. The germline V gene has CDR1 MNHEY and CDR2 SVGEGT. RNA transcripts yielded amplified TCR beta CDR3 regions. Primed by the HTBI set, a first-round RT-PCR was run on the TCR CDR3. TCRdb re-called the multiplex PCR reads through MiXCR, storing one row per CDR3 protein. In the table there are approximately 300,000 distinct CDR3 sequences, roughly 15% of which are singletons. Each diagnosis drew on symptoms, thyroxine, TRAb, thyroid ultrasound and orbital computed tomography findings. The TCR originated in a man aged 25 to 40 with Graves' hyperthyroidism. The rearrangement links TRBV6-2 or TRBV6-3 to TRBJ1-1; D is unresolved. The sequenced sample was blood. As DNA, the CDR3 is TGTGCCAGCAGTTATACGGGTAGTGCCACTGAAGCTTTCTTT. It encodes CASSYTGSATEAFF.